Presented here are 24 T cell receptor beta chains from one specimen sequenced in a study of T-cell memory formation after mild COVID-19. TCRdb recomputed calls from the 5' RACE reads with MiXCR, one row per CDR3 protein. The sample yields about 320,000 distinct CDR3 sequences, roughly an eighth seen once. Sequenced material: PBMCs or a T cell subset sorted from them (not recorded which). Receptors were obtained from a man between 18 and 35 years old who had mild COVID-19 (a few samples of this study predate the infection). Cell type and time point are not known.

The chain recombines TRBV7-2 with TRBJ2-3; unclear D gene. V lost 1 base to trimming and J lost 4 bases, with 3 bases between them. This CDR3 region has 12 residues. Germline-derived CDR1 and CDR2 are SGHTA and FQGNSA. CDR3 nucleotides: TGTGCCAGCAGCTTAGAGCCAGATACGCAGTATTTT. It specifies CASSLEPDTQYF. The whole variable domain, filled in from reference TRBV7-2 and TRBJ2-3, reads GAGVSQSPSNKVTEKGKDVELRCDPISGHTALYWYRQSLGQGLEFLIYFQGNSAPDKSGLPSDRFSAERTGGSVSTLTIQRTQQEDSAVYLCASSLEPDTQYFGPGTRLTVL.

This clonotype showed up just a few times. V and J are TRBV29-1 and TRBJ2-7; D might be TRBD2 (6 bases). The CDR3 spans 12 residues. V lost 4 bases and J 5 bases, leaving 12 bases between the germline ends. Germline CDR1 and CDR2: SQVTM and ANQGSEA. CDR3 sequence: CSVGAGIHEQYF. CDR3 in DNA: TGCAGCGTTGGGGCGGGGATACACGAGCAGTACTTC.

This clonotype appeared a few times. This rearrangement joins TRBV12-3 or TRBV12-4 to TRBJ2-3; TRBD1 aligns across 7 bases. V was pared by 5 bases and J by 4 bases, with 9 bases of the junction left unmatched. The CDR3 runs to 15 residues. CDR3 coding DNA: TGTGCCAGCAGTACCCGACAGGGAAGGGCAGATACGCAGTATTTT. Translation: CASSTRQGRADTQYF.

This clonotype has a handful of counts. CDR3 DNA: TGTGCCAGCAGCTTAATCCTTTTACAGGGCTCCTACGAGCAGTACGTC. It translates to CASSLILLQGSYEQYV. This chain joins TRBV5-5 and TRBJ2-7, with D perhaps matching TRBD1 (6 bases). In germline, CDR1 is SGHKS, CDR2 YYEKEE (reference sequence). The CDR3 runs 16 residues. The V and J ends lost 2 bases and 0 bases respectively, with 15 bases between them.

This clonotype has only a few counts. The CDR3, as DNA: TGTGCCAGCAGGCCCAGCGGGGGGTTCACAGATACGCAGTATTTT. Translating it yields CASRPSGGFTDTQYF. This rearrangement joins TRBV6-5 to TRBJ2-3, with 9 positions matching TRBD2. CDR1 and CDR2 from the germline V gene are MNHEY and SVGAGI. The V gene end was trimmed by 6 bases and the J gene end by 2 bases; junction bases not matched to a gene: 6. This CDR3 has 15 amino acids.

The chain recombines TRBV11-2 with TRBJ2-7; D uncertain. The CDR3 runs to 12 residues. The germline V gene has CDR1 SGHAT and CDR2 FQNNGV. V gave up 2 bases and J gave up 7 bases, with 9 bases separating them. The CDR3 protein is CASSLSFREQYF. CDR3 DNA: TGTGCCAGCAGCTTATCTTTCCGGGAGCAGTACTTC.

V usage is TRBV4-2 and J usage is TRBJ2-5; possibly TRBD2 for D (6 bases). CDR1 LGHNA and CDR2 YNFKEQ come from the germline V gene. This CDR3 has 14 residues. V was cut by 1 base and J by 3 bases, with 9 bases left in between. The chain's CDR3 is CASSQGLEEETQYF. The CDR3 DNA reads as TGTGCCAGCAGCCAAGGACTAGAAGAAGAGACCCAGTACTTC.

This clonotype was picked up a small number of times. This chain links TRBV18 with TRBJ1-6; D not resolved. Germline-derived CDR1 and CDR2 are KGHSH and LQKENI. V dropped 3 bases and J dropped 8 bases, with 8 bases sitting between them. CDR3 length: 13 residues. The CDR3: CASSPKNDSPLHF. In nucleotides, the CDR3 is TGTGCCAGCTCACCTAAGAACGATTCACCCCTCCACTTT.

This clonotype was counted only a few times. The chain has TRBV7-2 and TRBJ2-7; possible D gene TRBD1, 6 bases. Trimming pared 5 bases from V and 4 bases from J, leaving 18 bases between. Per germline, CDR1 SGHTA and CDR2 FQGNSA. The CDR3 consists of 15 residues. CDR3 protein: CASSHQGSGDYEQYV. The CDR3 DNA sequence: TGTGCCAGCAGCCATCAAGGGTCAGGGGATTACGAGCAGTACGTC.

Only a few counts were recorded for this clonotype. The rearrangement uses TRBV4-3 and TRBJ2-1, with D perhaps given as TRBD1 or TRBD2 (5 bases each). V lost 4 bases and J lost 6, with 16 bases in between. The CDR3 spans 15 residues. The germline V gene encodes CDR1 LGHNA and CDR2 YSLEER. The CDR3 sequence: CASSLGVRGSNEQFF. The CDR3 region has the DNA TGCGCCAGCAGCCTGGGGGTACGGGGTAGCAATGAGCAGTTCTTC.

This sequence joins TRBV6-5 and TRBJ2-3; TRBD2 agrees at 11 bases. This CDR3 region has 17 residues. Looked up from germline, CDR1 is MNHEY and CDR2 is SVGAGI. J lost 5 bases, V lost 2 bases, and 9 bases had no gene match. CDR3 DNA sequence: TGTGCCAGCAGTTACGATTTTCTAGCGGGGGGACTAGATACGCAGTATTTT. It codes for CASSYDFLAGGLDTQYF.

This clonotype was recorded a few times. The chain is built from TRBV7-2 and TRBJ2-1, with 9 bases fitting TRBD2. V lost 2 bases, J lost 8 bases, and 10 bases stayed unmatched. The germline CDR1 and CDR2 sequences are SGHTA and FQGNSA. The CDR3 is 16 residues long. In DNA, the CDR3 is TGTGCCAGCAGCTTACGTTCGCGGGGGGGCTATCATGAGCAGTTCTTC. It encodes CASSLRSRGGYHEQFF.

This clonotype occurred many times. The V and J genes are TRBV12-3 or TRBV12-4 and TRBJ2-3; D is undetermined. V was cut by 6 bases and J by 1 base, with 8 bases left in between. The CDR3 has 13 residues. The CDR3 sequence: CASSFGRTDTQYF. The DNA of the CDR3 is TGTGCCAGCAGCTTCGGTCGCACAGATACGCAGTATTTT.

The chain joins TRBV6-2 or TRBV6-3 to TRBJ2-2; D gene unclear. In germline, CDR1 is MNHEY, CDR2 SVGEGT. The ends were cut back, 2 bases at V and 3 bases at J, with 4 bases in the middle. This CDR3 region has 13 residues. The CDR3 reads CASSYAYTGELFF. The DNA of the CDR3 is TGTGCCAGCAGTTACGCCTACACCGGGGAGCTGTTTTTT.

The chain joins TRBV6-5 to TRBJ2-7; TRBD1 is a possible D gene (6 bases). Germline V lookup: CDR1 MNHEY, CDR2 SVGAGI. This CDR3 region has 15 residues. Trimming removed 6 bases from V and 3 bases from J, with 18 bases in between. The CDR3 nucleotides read TGTGCCAGCAGCCCCGACCGGGACACCCTCTACGAGCAGTACTTC. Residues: CASSPDRDTLYEQYF.

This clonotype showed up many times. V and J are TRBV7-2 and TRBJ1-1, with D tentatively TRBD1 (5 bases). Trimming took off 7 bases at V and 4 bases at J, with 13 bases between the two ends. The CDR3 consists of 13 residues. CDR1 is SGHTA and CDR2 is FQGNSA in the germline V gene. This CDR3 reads CASTQWGVTEAFF. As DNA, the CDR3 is TGTGCCAGCACCCAGTGGGGGGTCACTGAAGCTTTCTTT.

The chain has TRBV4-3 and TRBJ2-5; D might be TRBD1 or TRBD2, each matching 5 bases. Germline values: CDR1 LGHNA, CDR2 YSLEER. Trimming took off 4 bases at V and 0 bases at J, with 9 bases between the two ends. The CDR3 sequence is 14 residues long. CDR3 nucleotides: TGCGCCAGCAGCCCATGGGGGTACCAAGAGACCCAGTACTTC. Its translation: CASSPWGYQETQYF.

The chain's CDR3 is CASSRRTDRQETQYF. CDR3 sequence (DNA): TGTGCCAGCAGCAGAAGGACCGATCGACAAGAGACCCAGTACTTC. The chain has TRBV6-2 or TRBV6-3 and TRBJ2-5; D uncertain. V lost 6 bases and J lost 2, with 16 bases in between. Germline V gives CDR1 MNHEY, CDR2 SVGEGT. This CDR3 has 15 amino acids.

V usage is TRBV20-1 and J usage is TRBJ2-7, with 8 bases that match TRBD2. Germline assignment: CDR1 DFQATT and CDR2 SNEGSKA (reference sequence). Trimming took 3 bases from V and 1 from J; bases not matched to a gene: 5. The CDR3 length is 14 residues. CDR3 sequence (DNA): TGCAGTGCTAGTAGGGCGGGGGGTTCCTACGAGCAGTACGTC. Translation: CSASRAGGSYEQYV.

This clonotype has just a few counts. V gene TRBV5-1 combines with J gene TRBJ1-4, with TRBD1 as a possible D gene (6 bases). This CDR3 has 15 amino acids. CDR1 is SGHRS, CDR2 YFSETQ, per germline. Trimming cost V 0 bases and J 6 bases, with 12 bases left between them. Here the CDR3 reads CASSLVPGAHEKLFF. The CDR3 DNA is TGCGCCAGCAGCTTGGTTCCGGGGGCGCATGAAAAACTGTTTTTT.

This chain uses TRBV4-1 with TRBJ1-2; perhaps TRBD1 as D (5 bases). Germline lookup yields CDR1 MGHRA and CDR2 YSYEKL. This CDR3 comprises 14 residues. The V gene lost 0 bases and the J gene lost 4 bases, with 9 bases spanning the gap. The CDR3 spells CASSQDLRAYGYTF. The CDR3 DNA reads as TGCGCCAGCAGCCAAGACCTCAGGGCCTATGGCTACACCTTC.

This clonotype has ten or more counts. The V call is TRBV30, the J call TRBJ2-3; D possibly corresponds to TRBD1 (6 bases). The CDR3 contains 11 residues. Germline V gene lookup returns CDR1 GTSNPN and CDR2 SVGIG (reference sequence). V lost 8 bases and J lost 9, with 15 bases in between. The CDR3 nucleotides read TGTGCCGGGGACACCCGGCGGACGCAGTATTTT. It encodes CAGDTRRTQYF.

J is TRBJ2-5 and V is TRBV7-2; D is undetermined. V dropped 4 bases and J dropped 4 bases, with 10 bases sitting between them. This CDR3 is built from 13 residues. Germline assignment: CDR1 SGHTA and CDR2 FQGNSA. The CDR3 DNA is TGTGCCAGCAGCTCTCGGTTCGGAGAGACCCAGTACTTC. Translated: CASSSRFGETQYF.

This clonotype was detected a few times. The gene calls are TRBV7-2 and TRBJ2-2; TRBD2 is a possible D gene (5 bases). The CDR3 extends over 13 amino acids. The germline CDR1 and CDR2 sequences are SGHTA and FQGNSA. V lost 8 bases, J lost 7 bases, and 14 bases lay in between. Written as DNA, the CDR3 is TGTGCCAGCCCTCGGACGGGGAACGGGGAGCTGTTTTTT. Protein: CASPRTGNGELFF.